A selection of T cell receptor beta chains follows, all from one sample in a study of blood T cell repertoires in COVID-19. The assay was immunoSEQ multiplex PCR, and TCRdb's table has in-frame clones only and misses some. The repertoire holds some 170,000 clones, with roughly 80% as singletons. Material for sequencing was peripheral blood. These receptors came from a man in his fifties or sixties with acute or convalescent COVID-19. Each CDR3 is given with its conserved first and last residue. A D gene is named only where the DNA matches it firmly. Clone size is given for some rows only: seen once, a few or many times, or a class if the clone is expanded.

cdr3_nt | cdr3_aa | j_call | clone_size | v_call | d_call
TGTGCCTGGAGTGCGGGGCGGACTAGCATGCCCTACGAGCAGTACTTC | CAWSAGRTSMPYEQYF | TRBJ2-7 | - | TRBV30 | TRBD2
TGTGCCAGCAGCTTTGTCAGGGAAGAGACCCAGTACTTC | CASSFVREETQYF | TRBJ2-5 | - | TRBV11-2 | -
TGTGCCAGCAGCGTGCCTAGCGGGGGGTGGTCAGATACGCAGTATTTT | CASSVPSGGWSDTQYF | TRBJ2-3 | - | TRBV5-5 | TRBD2
TGTGCCAGCAGACGCCGGGACAGCACTGAAGCTTTCTTT | CASRRRDSTEAFF | TRBJ1-1 | - | TRBV12-3/TRBV12-4 | TRBD1
TGTGCCAGCAGCTTGGACATCTGGGCAGGGGCTTCCGGGAATACGCAGTATTTT | CASSLDIWAGASGNTQYF | TRBJ2-3 | - | TRBV5-6 | -
TGCAGCGTTGCTGACAGGGTGATTCAAGAGACCCAGTACTTC | CSVADRVIQETQYF | TRBJ2-5 | - | TRBV29-1 | TRBD1
TGTGCCAGCAGTGAAGTCCCTATGAGGTACGAGCAGTACTTC | CASSEVPMRYEQYF | TRBJ2-7 | once | TRBV2 | -
TGTGCCAGCAGTTACTCTAGACAGGATCGTTACACCGGGGAGCTGTTTTTT | CASSYSRQDRYTGELFF | TRBJ2-2 | - | TRBV6-2/TRBV6-3 | -
TGTGCCAGCAGTTACTGGGGACAGCGCGATCAGCCCCAGCATTTT | CASSYWGQRDQPQHF | TRBJ1-5 | - | TRBV6-5 | TRBD1
TGTGCCAGCAGCTTAGGAGGGGGGGATAACTATGGCTACACCTTC | CASSLGGGDNYGYTF | TRBJ1-2 | - | TRBV11-2 | -
TGCGCCAGCAGCTTGGTCGCTAGCGGGACAGATACGCAGTATTTT | CASSLVASGTDTQYF | TRBJ2-3 | once | TRBV5-1 | TRBD2
TGTGCCAGCACCCCGAGGGCAGGGGCAAACTATGGCTACACCTTC | CASTPRAGANYGYTF | TRBJ1-2 | - | TRBV7-9 | -
TGTGCCAGCAGTCACACAGGGGGCTCCACCTTC | CASSHTGGSTF | TRBJ1-2 | - | TRBV7-9 | TRBD1
TGCGCCAGCAGCAATACCCCAGGGGGCTATCAGCCCCAGCATTTT | CASSNTPGGYQPQHF | TRBJ1-5 | - | TRBV5-1 | TRBD1
TGTGCCAGCAGCCTACTAGCGGGGGGGCCCTCCGAGCAGTACTTC | CASSLLAGGPSEQYF | TRBJ2-7 | - | TRBV14 | TRBD2
TGTGCCTGGAGTATTGGGCAGGGGGCTGAAGCTTTCTTT | CAWSIGQGAEAFF | TRBJ1-1 | - | TRBV30 | TRBD1
TGTGCCAGCAGGGAAACAGGGGCCGGGGAGCTGTTTTTT | CASRETGAGELFF | TRBJ2-2 | - | TRBV27 | TRBD1
TGTGCCAGCAGCCCTGGGACAGGGCCAGGAAACACCATATATTTT | CASSPGTGPGNTIYF | TRBJ1-3 | - | TRBV9 | TRBD1
TGTGCCACCAGTGACCCCTGGACAGGGAACGGCTACACCTTC | CATSDPWTGNGYTF | TRBJ1-2 | - | TRBV24-1 | TRBD1
TGCGCCAGCAGCTTGTTTTTGCGGGGGGGCCGGGGTGAGCAGTTCTTC | CASSLFLRGGRGEQFF | TRBJ2-1 | - | TRBV5-1 | TRBD2
TGTGCCAGCAGACCCGAGGGACAGGGGGGGGACGAGCAGTACTTC | CASRPEGQGGDEQYF | TRBJ2-7 | few | TRBV27 | TRBD1
TGCGCCAGCAGTGTGACCGGGTCCAATGAGCAGTTCTTC | CASSVTGSNEQFF | TRBJ2-1 | - | TRBV10-1 | -
TGTGCCAGCAGCCCCATCACAGGTCCCAAAAACATTCAGTACTTC | CASSPITGPKNIQYF | TRBJ2-4 | - | TRBV11-2 | -
TGCGCCAGCAGCAAGGACAGGCCGAATGAAAAACTGTTTTTT | CASSKDRPNEKLFF | TRBJ1-4 | - | TRBV5-1 | TRBD1
TGTGCCAGCAGTTATGTATCGACAGGGATTTCCTACGAGCAGTACTTC | CASSYVSTGISYEQYF | TRBJ2-7 | - | TRBV27 | TRBD1
TGTGCCACCAGCAGAGAAAACAGGAACACTGAAGCTTTCTTT | CATSRENRNTEAFF | TRBJ1-1 | - | TRBV15 | -
TGCGCCAGCAGCCAAGAAGCAGGATCACCCCTCCACTTT | CASSQEAGSPLHF | TRBJ1-6 | - | TRBV4-3 | -
TGTGCCAGCAGCCAAGATTCGGTGCAAGAGACCCAGTACTTC | CASSQDSVQETQYF | TRBJ2-5 | - | TRBV14 | -
TGTGCCAGCAGGAGGGGGGGGCGGAACACCGGGGAGCTGTTTTTT | CASRRGGRNTGELFF | TRBJ2-2 | - | TRBV27 | -